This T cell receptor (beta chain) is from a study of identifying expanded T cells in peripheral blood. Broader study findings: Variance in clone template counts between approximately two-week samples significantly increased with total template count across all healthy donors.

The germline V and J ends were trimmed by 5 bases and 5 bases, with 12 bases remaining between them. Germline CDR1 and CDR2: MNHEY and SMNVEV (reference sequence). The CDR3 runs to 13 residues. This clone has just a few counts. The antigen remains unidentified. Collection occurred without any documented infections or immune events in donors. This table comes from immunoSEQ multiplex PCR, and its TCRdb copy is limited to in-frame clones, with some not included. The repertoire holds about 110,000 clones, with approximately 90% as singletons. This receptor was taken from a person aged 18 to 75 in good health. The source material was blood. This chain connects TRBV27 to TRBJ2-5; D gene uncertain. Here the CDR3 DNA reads TGTGCCAGCAGTCCCTCACAACGGGAGACCCAGTACTTC. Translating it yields CASSPSQRETQYF.